Below are 20 T cell receptor beta chains sequenced from a single sample in a study of cytotoxic CD8 clonotypes in ibrutinib-treated CLL. TCRdb's table, derived via immunoSEQ multiplex PCR, lists solely in-frame clones and lacks some. Of some 300,000 clones in the sample, more than 65% were seen once. This material consisted of PBMCs, taken before ibrutinib treatment. All receptors come from a human donor with chronic lymphocytic leukemia.

The V and J genes are TRBV27 and TRBJ2-3; 9 positions match TRBD2. V gave up 2 bases and J gave up 2 bases; unmatched junction bases: 5. The CDR3 has 16 residues. From germline, CDR1 is MNHEY and CDR2 SMNVEV (reference sequence). The CDR3 loop reads CASSLGAGGNTDTQYF. The CDR3 region has the DNA TGTGCCAGCAGTTTAGGGGCGGGGGGGAACACAGATACGCAGTATTTT.

In DNA form, the CDR3 reads TGCGCCAGCAGCTTGTCGGCAGGGGCTGACTATGGCTACACCTTC. Residues: CASSLSAGADYGYTF. This rearrangement joins TRBV5-1 to TRBJ1-2; D perhaps matches TRBD1 (6 bases). V gave up 1 base and J gave up 3 bases, with 13 bases separating them. This CDR3 contains 15 residues. Germline V gene data show CDR1 as SGHRS and CDR2 as YFSETQ.

The chain has TRBV7-2 and TRBJ2-7; D might be TRBD1 (6 bases). The CDR3 length is 13 residues. Germline CDR1 SGHTA, CDR2 FQGNSA. With 5 bases removed from V and 2 bases from J, the gap between germline ends came to 10 bases. The CDR3 region has the DNA TGTGCCAGCAGCGCCCGGACAGCCTACGAGCAGTACTTC. Its translation: CASSARTAYEQYF.

The chain has TRBV30 and TRBJ1-6; TRBD1 is a possible D gene (6 bases). With 1 base removed from V and 7 bases from J, the gap between germline ends came to 8 bases. Germline V gene data show CDR1 as GTSNPN and CDR2 as SVGIG (reference sequence). CDR3 length equals 13 residues. CDR3 coding DNA: TGTGCCTGGAGTGAGGGGGGCAATTCACCCCTCCACTTT. This gives the protein CAWSEGGNSPLHF. The full variable domain, in which reference TRBV30 and TRBJ1-6 provide the parts outside the CDR3, is SQTIHQWPATLVQPVGSPLSLECTVEGTSNPNLYWYRQAAGRGLQLLFYSVGIGQISSEVPQNLSASRPQDRQFILSSKKLLLSDSGFYLCAWSEGGNSPLHFGNGTRLTVT.

The V call is TRBV18, the J call TRBJ2-4; possibly TRBD1 or TRBD2 for D (6 bases each). V gave up 0 bases and J gave up 0 bases, with 15 bases separating them. There are 18 residues in the CDR3. The germline V gene has CDR1 KGHSH and CDR2 LQKENI. The CDR3 DNA reads TGTGCCAGCTCACCACCGCTCCAACAGGGACTAGCCAAAAACATTCAGTACTTC. Its protein is CASSPPLQQGLAKNIQYF.

The chain joins TRBV2 to TRBJ2-7; 9 bases align to TRBD1. The CDR3 consists of 15 residues. J lost 3 bases, V lost 4 bases, and 7 bases had no gene match. Germline V CDR1 and CDR2: SNHLY, FYNNEI. The CDR3 sequence is CASSAGQGRIYEQYF. The CDR3, as DNA: TGTGCCAGCAGTGCCGGACAGGGGAGAATCTACGAGCAGTACTTC.

The chain employs TRBV4-3 and TRBJ2-7; 9 bases are a match to TRBD2. This CDR3 has 17 amino acids. After removal of 0 bases from V and 5 bases from J, the junction contained 11 bases not matched to a gene. Germline lookup yields CDR1 LGHNA and CDR2 YSLEER. Written as DNA, the CDR3 is TGCGCCAGCAGCCAAGATCTCCGGCGGGAGGGTCCCCACGAGCAGTACTTC. Amino acid sequence: CASSQDLRREGPHEQYF.

V and J are TRBV5-4 and TRBJ2-7; D perhaps matches TRBD2 (5 bases). The CDR3 length is 16 residues. Per the germline V gene, CDR1 is SGHNT and CDR2 is YYREEE (reference sequence). Trimming pared 0 bases from V and 0 bases from J, leaving 13 bases between. CDR3 amino acids: CASSLVLSRDSYEQYF. The CDR3, as DNA: TGTGCCAGCAGCTTGGTACTTTCTCGGGACTCCTACGAGCAGTACTTC.

This sequence joins TRBV4-2 and TRBJ1-2, with D possibly matching TRBD1 (5 bases). Trimming shortened V by 1 base and J by 5 bases, and 17 bases separated the two germline ends. Germline V gene data show CDR1 as LGHNA and CDR2 as YNFKEQ. This CDR3 spans 16 amino acids. This chain's CDR3 is CASSQVTSRGIYGYTF. The CDR3 DNA reads TGTGCCAGCAGCCAAGTTACGTCTCGGGGGATATATGGCTACACCTTC.

This clone was recorded a few times. The chain uses TRBV30 and TRBJ2-3; a weak D match, TRBD2 (6 bases). Germline V lookup: CDR1 GTSNPN, CDR2 SVGIG (reference sequence). This CDR3 contains 16 residues. V dropped 8 bases and J dropped 5 bases, with 26 bases sitting between them. The CDR3 protein is CAVCKGGNECGDTQYF. DNA for the CDR3: TGTGCCGTTTGCAAGGGCGGGAATGAATGCGGAGATACGCAGTATTTT.

The CDR3 bases are TGTGCCAGTGTAAGCGGGCCTTACAATGAGCAGTTCTTC. It codes for CASVSGPYNEQFF. The chain uses TRBV9 and TRBJ2-1, with D perhaps matching TRBD2 (6 bases). The V gene's germline CDR1 is SGDLS and CDR2 YYNGEE. There are 13 residues in the CDR3. Trimming left V 8 bases short and J 4 bases short, with 13 bases between.

V gene TRBV13 combines with J gene TRBJ2-1; 7 nucleotides match TRBD1. This CDR3 spans 15 amino acids. Germline CDR1 reads PRHDT; CDR2 reads FYEKMQ (reference sequence). The V and J ends lost 5 bases and 6 bases, in that order; junction bases with no gene match: 10. The CDR3 spells CASSGRQGSRNEQFF. The DNA for the CDR3 is TGTGCCAGCAGCGGACGACAGGGTTCCCGCAATGAGCAGTTCTTC.

This chain uses TRBV5-1 with TRBJ1-1; no clear D. Germline V lookup: CDR1 SGHRS, CDR2 YFSETQ. V lost 5 bases, J lost 9 bases, and 20 bases lay in between. This CDR3 has 14 residues. The CDR3 nucleotides read TGCGCCAGCAGAAAACCCGACAACCTACACAAAGCTTTCTTT. This translates into CASRKPDNLHKAFF.

This clone was seen once. This chain connects TRBV27 to TRBJ1-5; 9 bases are a match to TRBD1. Germline V gene lookup returns CDR1 MNHEY and CDR2 SMNVEV (reference sequence). The CDR3 spans 15 residues. After removal of 6 bases from V and 4 bases from J, the junction contained 7 bases not matched to a gene. The CDR3, as DNA: TGTGCCAGCAGCTCCCGGGACAGGGTTAATCAGCCCCAGCATTTT. This encodes CASSSRDRVNQPQHF.

The V call is TRBV9, the J call TRBJ1-2, with D perhaps TRBD1 (5 bases). The CDR3 has 15 amino acids. The germline gives CDR1 SGDLS, CDR2 YYNGEE. Trimming pared 0 bases from V and 1 base from J, leaving 10 bases between. For the CDR3, the DNA is TGTGCCAGCAGCGTAGAGGGGTTTTATAACTATGGCTACACCTTC. Translated: CASSVEGFYNYGYTF.

The genes are TRBV19 and TRBJ1-2; the D is unclear. With 0 bases removed from V and 3 bases from J, the gap between germline ends came to 8 bases. The CDR3 contains 14 residues. Germline V gene sequence: CDR1 LNHDA, CDR2 SQIVND (reference sequence). CDR3 protein: CASSIEGTYYGYTF. Here the CDR3 DNA reads TGTGCCAGTAGTATAGAGGGCACTTACTATGGCTACACCTTC.

This sequence joins TRBV19 and TRBJ2-7; 8 bases are a match to TRBD2. There are 15 residues in the CDR3. CDR1 is LNHDA and CDR2 is SQIVND in the germline V gene (reference sequence). V was pared by 5 bases and J by 6 bases, with 12 bases of the junction left unmatched. The CDR3 bases are TGTGCCAGTAGTGACACTAGCGGATTGGCGGCCGAGCAGTACTTC. Encoded protein: CASSDTSGLAAEQYF.

The chain employs TRBV13 and TRBJ1-1; no definite D call. This CDR3 has 14 amino acids. V was cut by 1 base and J by 1 base, with 7 bases left in between. CDR1 is PRHDT, CDR2 FYEKMQ, per germline (reference sequence). For the CDR3, the DNA is TGTGCCAGCAGCTTAGCGTTGTGGAACACTGAAGCTTTCTTT. Translated: CASSLALWNTEAFF.

This clone came up once. The chain joins TRBV18 to TRBJ2-2; 9 positions agree with TRBD1. This CDR3 spans 15 amino acids. Germline loops: CDR1 KGHSH, CDR2 LQKENI. V was pared by 1 base and J by 6 bases, with 3 bases of the junction left unmatched. The CDR3: CASSPLQGAAGELFF. CDR3 nucleotide sequence: TGTGCCAGCTCACCACTACAGGGGGCTGCCGGGGAGCTGTTTTTT.

CDR3 DNA sequence: TGTGCCAGCAGTTTAAATGGGTTAGCGGGAGTCCGGGAGACCCAGTACTTC. Translated, it gives CASSLNGLAGVRETQYF. The V and J genes are TRBV28 and TRBJ2-5; 9 positions match TRBD2. The ends lost 2 bases at V and 5 bases at J; junction bases unmatched: 12. In germline, CDR1 is MDHEN, CDR2 SYDVKM. This CDR3 spans 17 amino acids.